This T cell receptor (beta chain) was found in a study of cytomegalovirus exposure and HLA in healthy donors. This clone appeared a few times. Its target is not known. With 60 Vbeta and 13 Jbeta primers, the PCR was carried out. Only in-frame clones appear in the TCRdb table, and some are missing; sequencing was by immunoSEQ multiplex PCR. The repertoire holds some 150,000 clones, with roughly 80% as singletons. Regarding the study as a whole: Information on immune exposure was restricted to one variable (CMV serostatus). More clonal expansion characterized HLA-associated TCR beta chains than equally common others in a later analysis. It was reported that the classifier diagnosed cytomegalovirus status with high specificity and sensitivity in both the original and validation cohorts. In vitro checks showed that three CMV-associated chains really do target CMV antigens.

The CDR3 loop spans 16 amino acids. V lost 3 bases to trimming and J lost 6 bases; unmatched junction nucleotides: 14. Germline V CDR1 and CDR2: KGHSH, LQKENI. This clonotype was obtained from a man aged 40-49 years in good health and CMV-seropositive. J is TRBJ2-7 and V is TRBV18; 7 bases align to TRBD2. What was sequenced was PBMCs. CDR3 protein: CASSPQRDYIPREQYF. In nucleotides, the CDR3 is TGTGCCAGCTCACCTCAGCGGGACTACATACCTCGCGAGCAGTACTTC. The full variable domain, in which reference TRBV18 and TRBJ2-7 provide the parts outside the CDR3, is NAGVMQNPRHLVRRRGQEARLRCSPMKGHSHVYWYRQLPEEGLKFMVYLQKENIIDESGMPKERFSAEFPKEGPSILRIQQVVRGDSAAYFCASSPQRDYIPREQYFGPGTRLTVT.